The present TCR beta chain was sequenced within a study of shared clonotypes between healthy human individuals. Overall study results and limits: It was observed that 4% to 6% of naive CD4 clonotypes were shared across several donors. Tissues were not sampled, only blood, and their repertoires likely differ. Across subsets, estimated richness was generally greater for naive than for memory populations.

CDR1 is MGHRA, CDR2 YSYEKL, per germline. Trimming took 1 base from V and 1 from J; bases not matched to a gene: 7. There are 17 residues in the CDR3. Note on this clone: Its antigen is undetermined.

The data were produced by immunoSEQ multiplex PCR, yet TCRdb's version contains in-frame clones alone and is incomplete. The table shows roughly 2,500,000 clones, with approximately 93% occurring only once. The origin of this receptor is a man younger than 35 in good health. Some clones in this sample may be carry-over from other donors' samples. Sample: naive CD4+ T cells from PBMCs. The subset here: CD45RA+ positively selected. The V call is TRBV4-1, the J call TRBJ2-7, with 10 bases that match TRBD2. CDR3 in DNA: TGCGCCAGCAGCCAAGGTGGACTAGCGGACAAGTCCTACGAGCAGTACTTC. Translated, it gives CASSQGGLADKSYEQYF.